This T cell receptor beta chain emerged from a study of T cells in Graves' hyperthyroidism and ophthalmopathy. Notes on the study in general: In the blood, most expanded thyroid clonotypes above 0.001 appeared as well.

This clonotype was found many times. Antigen specificity is unknown. Amplification targeted TCR beta CDR3 regions from RNA transcripts. An initial round of RT-PCR targeting the TCR CDR3 relied on the HTBI primer set. TCRdb analysed the multiplex PCR reads with MiXCR anew, one entry per CDR3 protein. The sample comprises roughly 840,000 distinct CDR3 sequences, over 35% of which are singletons, and about 8.9% rests with the top ten. Diagnoses used clinical symptoms, serum thyroxine and TRAb, thyroid ultrasound and orbital computed tomography. CDR1 DFQATT and CDR2 SNEGSKA come from the germline V gene (reference sequence). V lost 2 bases, J lost 5 bases, and 12 bases lay in between. This CDR3 region has 13 residues.

The sample consisted of blood. The chain recombines TRBV20-1 with TRBJ2-5, with D maybe TRBD2 (6 bases). The receptor comes from a man younger than 35 with Graves' hyperthyroidism. The CDR3 DNA follows: TGCAGTGCTAGACAGTCCCTAGCGGAGACCCAGTACTTC. It translates to CSARQSLAETQYF.